The 25 T cell receptor beta chains listed next were all sequenced from one sample in a study of beta chain features in type 1 diabetes. TCRB transcripts that were expressed got sequenced, as all of the isolated RNA had been reverse transcribed. Using immunoSEQ multiplex PCR, the repertoire was profiled, and TCRdb retains in-frame clones only, with some absent. The sample gives about 180,000 clones, 10% to 15% of which show up once; about 0.59% is in the top ten. Input material: central memory CD4+ T cells from blood. These TCRs come from a woman aged 18-29 years in good health.

This clone was counted ten times or more. V usage is TRBV14 and J usage is TRBJ2-1; the match to TRBD2 covers 13 bases. The CDR3 covers 16 residues. The V and J ends lost 5 bases and 8 bases, in that order; junction bases with no gene match: 9. CDR1 is SGHDN, CDR2 FVKESK, per germline. In DNA, the CDR3 is TGTGCCAGCAGCACCAGACTAGCGGGAGGTCTCGATGAGCAGTTCTTC. Translating gives CASSTRLAGGLDEQFF.

This rearrangement joins TRBV28 to TRBJ2-7; the match to TRBD1 covers 9 bases. The CDR3 has 14 residues. Losses at the gene ends were 6 bases for V and 2 bases for J; bases not matched to a gene: 5. Germline CDR1 is MDHEN and CDR2 is SYDVKM. The CDR3 sequence is CASRDRGSAYEQYF. The CDR3 coding sequence is TGTGCCAGCAGGGACAGGGGAAGTGCCTACGAGCAGTACTTC.

This chain links TRBV5-6 with TRBJ2-6; no clear D gene. The V gene's germline CDR1 is SGHDT and CDR2 YYEEEE. The CDR3 has 16 residues. Trimming took 1 base from V and 0 from J, leaving 8 bases between them. The CDR3 sequence: CASSLPVPSGANVLTF. CDR3 nucleotides: TGTGCCAGCAGCTTGCCAGTCCCCTCTGGGGCCAACGTCCTGACTTTC.

The table lists this clone with a few counts. J is TRBJ1-1 and V is TRBV6-4, with 10 bases matching TRBD1. CDR3 length: 13 amino acids. The J segment lost 11 bases and the V segment lost 5 bases, leaving 8 bases of the junction unmatched. Germline CDR1 and CDR2: MRHNA and SNTAGT. CDR3 coding DNA: TGTGCCAGCAGTTTCGGGACAGGGGCTCGGGCTTTCTTT. This codes for CASSFGTGARAFF.

This clone was seen a handful of times. The chain combines TRBV7-2 with TRBJ2-5; the match to TRBD2 covers 7 bases. The ends lost 2 bases at V and 2 bases at J; junction bases unmatched: 5. This CDR3 spans 15 amino acids. Germline V CDR1 and CDR2: SGHTA, FQGNSA. The CDR3 nucleotides are TGTGCCAGCAGCTTAAACCTAGCGGTACAAGAGACCCAGTACTTC. Translated: CASSLNLAVQETQYF.

This chain connects TRBV7-2 to TRBJ1-4, with D hard to call. The germline V gene has CDR1 SGHTA and CDR2 FQGNSA. The CDR3 runs 15 residues. V was shortened by 5 bases and J by 10 bases, with 20 bases between the two germline ends. The CDR3 DNA reads as TGTGCCAGCAGCCCCCCGCGGGGAACATCGTCAAAACTGTTTTTT. This translates into CASSPPRGTSSKLFF.

This clone came up a few times. V and J are TRBV28 and TRBJ2-7, with 11 nucleotides matching TRBD2. The CDR3 extends over 17 amino acids. V shed 5 bases, J shed 2 bases, and the junction held 11 bases outside the gene matches. Germline V gene data show CDR1 as MDHEN and CDR2 as SYDVKM. The CDR3 DNA reads as TGTGCCAGCAGTCTCGCAACCACTAGCGGGGGAACCTACGAGCAGTACTTC. Its protein is CASSLATTSGGTYEQYF.

The V gene is TRBV29-1, the J gene TRBJ2-7; D possibly corresponds to TRBD1 (6 bases). V lost 7 bases and J 0 bases, leaving 16 bases between the germline ends. CDR1 and CDR2 from the germline V gene are SQVTM and ANQGSEA. The CDR3 length is 14 residues. The CDR3 DNA reads TGCAGCGCTGGGTCCAGGACAGCCTCCTACGAGCAGTACTTC. Its protein is CSAGSRTASYEQYF.

This clone was counted a few times. This chain connects TRBV7-2 to TRBJ1-1; perhaps TRBD1 as D (5 bases). Germline loops: CDR1 SGHTA, CDR2 FQGNSA. The length of the CDR3 is 15 residues. V dropped 3 bases and J dropped 2 bases, with 13 bases sitting between them. The CDR3 DNA sequence: TGTGCCAGCAGCTTCGACAGCCACTTTAACACTGAAGCTTTCTTT. Translating gives CASSFDSHFNTEAFF.

The chain recombines TRBV7-2 with TRBJ2-4; 8 nucleotides align to TRBD2. V trimming: 5 bases; J trimming: 8 bases; junction bases outside the gene matches: 8. The CDR3 sequence is 14 residues long. Germline CDR1 reads SGHTA; CDR2 reads FQGNSA. CDR3 protein: CASSPLVRGDIQYF. CDR3 coding DNA: TGTGCCAGCAGCCCCCTGGTGCGGGGGGACATTCAGTACTTC.

The chain has TRBV28 and TRBJ1-2; no clear D gene. Germline V gives CDR1 MDHEN, CDR2 SYDVKM. The CDR3 spans 13 residues. V lost 6 bases, J lost 2 bases, and 10 bases lay in between. The CDR3 loop reads CASRRGINYGYTF. In nucleotides, the CDR3 is TGTGCCAGCAGGCGCGGCATAAACTATGGCTACACCTTC.

This clone occurred many times. The chain recombines TRBV28 with TRBJ2-1, with 7 bases matching TRBD2. V trimming: 4 bases; J trimming: 0 bases; junction bases outside the gene matches: 6. CDR1 is MDHEN and CDR2 is SYDVKM in the germline V gene. The CDR3 spans 16 residues. CDR3 amino acids: CASSSLAVRSYNEQFF. Written as DNA, the CDR3 is TGTGCCAGCAGTTCCCTAGCGGTACGCTCCTACAATGAGCAGTTCTTC.

V is TRBV7-2 and J is TRBJ1-5; no reliable D call. The CDR3 extends over 12 amino acids. Germline CDR1 reads SGHTA; CDR2 reads FQGNSA. Trimming left V 2 bases short and J 5 bases short, with 4 bases between. The CDR3 DNA sequence: TGTGCCAGCAGCTTAACTCATCAGCCCCAGCATTTT. Protein: CASSLTHQPQHF.

This chain connects TRBV11-3 to TRBJ2-2; no reliable D call. The CDR3 sequence is 13 residues long. From germline, CDR1 is SGHNT and CDR2 YENEEA. V was clipped by 4 bases and J by 4 bases, with 7 bases between them. The CDR3 loop is CASSSISTGELFF. The CDR3 nucleotides read TGTGCCAGCAGCTCGATCAGCACCGGGGAGCTGTTTTTT. Looking up the rest from reference TRBV11-3 and TRBJ2-2 gives the full variable domain: EAGVVQSPRYKIIEKKQPVAFWCNPISGHNTLYWYLQNLGQGPELLIRYENEEAVDDSQLPKDRFSAERLKGVDSTLKIQPAELGDSAVYLCASSSISTGELFFGEGSRLTVL.

In this sample, this clone turned up a few times. J is TRBJ1-2 and V is TRBV6-5; D possibly corresponds to TRBD1 (6 bases). V was shortened by 5 bases and J by 4 bases, with 14 bases between the two germline ends. The CDR3 is made up of 14 amino acids. CDR1 and CDR2 from the germline V gene are MNHEY and SVGAGI. The CDR3 protein is CASSVTGTSYGYTF. The CDR3 nucleotides are TGTGCCAGCAGTGTAACTGGGACATCCTATGGCTACACCTTC.

V is TRBV9 and J is TRBJ2-2; D possibly corresponds to TRBD1 (7 bases). V lost 4 bases and J lost 5, with 18 bases in between. Germline assignment: CDR1 SGDLS and CDR2 YYNGEE. This CDR3 contains 16 residues. In DNA form, the CDR3 reads TGTGCCAGCAGCACGGGGGCAGGGGGGCGAACCGGGGAGCTGTTTTTT. It translates to CASSTGAGGRTGELFF. Variable domain in full (rest from reference TRBV9 and TRBJ2-2): DSGVTQTPKHLITATGQRVTLRCSPRSGDLSVYWYQQSLDQGLQFLIQYYNGEERAKGNILERFSAQQFPDLHSELNLSSLELGDSALYFCASSTGAGGRTGELFFGEGSRLTVL.

The V call is TRBV6-5, the J call TRBJ2-5; D is possibly TRBD1 (5 bases). V was pared by 6 bases and J by 5 bases, with 13 bases between. This CDR3 region has 13 residues. Germline lookup yields CDR1 MNHEY and CDR2 SVGAGI. The CDR3, as DNA: TGTGCCAGCAGCCGGAACAGGTGGGAGACCCAGTACTTC. Translation gives CASSRNRWETQYF.

The chain links TRBV11-2 to TRBJ2-4; D possibly corresponds to TRBD1 (6 bases). CDR3 length: 13 amino acids. Germline CDR1 and CDR2: SGHAT and FQNNGV. Trimming took off 3 bases at V and 7 bases at J, with 10 bases between the two ends. The CDR3 DNA sequence: TGTGCCAGCAGCTTGGACAGTACGAACATTCAGTACTTC. Translated: CASSLDSTNIQYF. Filled out from reference TRBV11-2 and TRBJ2-4, the complete variable domain reads EAGVAQSPRYKIIEKRQSVAFWCNPISGHATLYWYQQILGQGPKLLIQFQNNGVVDDSQLPKDRFSAERLKGVDSTLKIQPAKLEDSAVYLCASSLDSTNIQYFGAGTRLSVL.

A few counts support this clone. The V and J genes are TRBV30 and TRBJ1-2; no clear D gene. Trimming removed 1 base from V and 4 bases from J, with 7 bases in between. The CDR3 covers 12 residues. Germline V gene sequence: CDR1 GTSNPN, CDR2 SVGIG (reference sequence). The CDR3, as DNA: TGTGCCTGGAGTGGGGGAGGCTATGGCTACACCTTC. This encodes CAWSGGGYGYTF.

The chain couples TRBV7-9 to TRBJ2-1; tentatively, D is TRBD1 (6 bases). The CDR3 extends over 16 amino acids. The V gene's germline CDR1 is SEHNR and CDR2 FQNEAQ (reference sequence). Trimming pared 4 bases from V and 5 bases from J, leaving 18 bases between. The CDR3 nucleotides are TGTGCCAGCAGCTCCCGCCCCCCTGGGACACACAATGAGCAGTTCTTC. It yields the protein CASSSRPPGTHNEQFF. Full variable domain (rest looked up from reference TRBV7-9 and TRBJ2-1): DTGVSQNPRHKITKRGQNVTFRCDPISEHNRLYWYRQTLGQGPEFLTYFQNEAQLEKSRLLSDRFSAERPKGSFSTLEIQRTEQGDSAMYLCASSSRPPGTHNEQFFGPGTRLTVL.

This clone was observed a handful of times. V is TRBV30 and J is TRBJ2-2; weak D call: TRBD2 (6 bases). The CDR3 covers 15 residues. The V and J ends lost 1 base and 6 bases respectively, with 15 bases between them. CDR1 and CDR2 from the germline V gene are GTSNPN and SVGIG (reference sequence). CDR3 protein: CAWSAGGNRPGELFF. Here the CDR3 DNA reads TGTGCCTGGAGTGCTGGCGGGAATCGCCCCGGGGAGCTGTTTTTT.

This clone was observed a handful of times. The chain couples TRBV5-4 to TRBJ2-2, with 8 bases matching TRBD1. V was clipped by 7 bases and J by 6 bases; unmatched bases: 14. Germline loops: CDR1 SGHNT, CDR2 YYREEE (reference sequence). The length of the CDR3 is 16 residues. The DNA of the CDR3 is TGTGCCAGCGGTCTCCAGGGGGCGAATAGGGCCGGGGAGCTGTTTTTT. Its protein is CASGLQGANRAGELFF.

The chain is built from TRBV30 and TRBJ2-3; 7 bases match TRBD2. Trimming at V came to 3 bases and at J to 0 bases, leaving 3 bases not matched to a gene. From germline, CDR1 is GTSNPN and CDR2 SVGIG (reference sequence). The CDR3 runs 14 residues. The CDR3 here is CAWRLAASTDTQYF. For the CDR3, the DNA is TGTGCCTGGAGGCTAGCGGCTAGCACAGATACGCAGTATTTT.

V and J are TRBV5-1 and TRBJ2-2; 7 nucleotides align to TRBD1. The CDR3 is 15 residues long. Per the germline V gene, CDR1 is SGHRS and CDR2 is YFSETQ. J gave up 1 base and V 4 bases, and 4 bases lay outside the gene matches. The CDR3 loop is CASSPGQMNTGELFF. The CDR3 coding sequence is TGCGCCAGCAGCCCGGGACAGATGAACACCGGGGAGCTGTTTTTT.

The J gene is TRBJ2-7, the V gene TRBV18, with a possible D match to TRBD2 (5 bases). Germline CDR1 KGHSH, CDR2 LQKENI. The CDR3 covers 15 residues. The V gene lost 3 bases and the J gene lost 2 bases, with 14 bases spanning the gap. The CDR3 DNA reads TGTGCCAGCTCACCCACCTCGGGGAAAACCTACGAGCAGTACTTC. Translated: CASSPTSGKTYEQYF.